This T cell receptor beta chain derives from a study of blood T cell repertoires in COVID-19. Germline CDR1 reads LNHDA; CDR2 reads SQIVND (reference sequence). With 2 bases clipped from V and 5 bases from J, the junction kept 2 bases outside the gene matches. The CDR3 totals 14 residues. Only in-frame clones appear in the TCRdb table, and some are missing; sequencing was by immunoSEQ multiplex PCR. The sample shows approximately 200,000 clones, approximately 92% of them seen only once. Sequencing was carried out using PBMCs or T cells enriched from blood (not recorded which). V is TRBV19 and J is TRBJ2-1; 8 bases are a match to TRBD2. The sequence was collected from a middle-aged woman with acute COVID-19. The CDR3 protein is CASSIRAGDNEQFF. The CDR3 nucleotides are TGTGCCAGTAGTATAAGAGCGGGGGACAATGAGCAGTTCTTC.